This T cell receptor (beta chain) was profiled in a study of radiotherapy plus CTLA-4 blockade in lung cancer. The data were produced by immunoSEQ multiplex PCR, yet TCRdb's version contains in-frame clones alone and is incomplete. Altogether just under 60,000 clones are present, around 68% being singletons, with the ten largest covering approximately 8.6%. CTLA-4 blockade using ipilimumab, together with focal radiation, was received by patients with chemo-refractory metastatic non-small-cell lung cancer. Trimming took 0 bases from V and 3 from J; bases not matched to a gene: 14. CDR3 length: 19 residues. Germline V gives CDR1 SGHDN, CDR2 FVKESK.

Material: peripheral blood, obtained from a patient treated with radiotherapy plus ipilimumab. The sequence derives from a human donor with non-small cell lung cancer whose response to radiotherapy plus ipilimumab could not be evaluated. The J gene is TRBJ2-3, the V gene TRBV14; 8 nucleotides match TRBD2. CDR3 in amino acids: CASSQDPAVAGGLTDTQYF. The CDR3 nucleotides read TGTGCCAGCAGCCAAGATCCCGCAGTCGCGGGGGGCCTTACAGATACGCAGTATTTT. Supplemented by reference TRBV14 and TRBJ2-3, the full variable domain reads EAGVTQFPSHSVIEKGQTVTLRCDPISGHDNLYWYRRVMGKEIKFLLHFVKESKQDESGMPNNRFLAERTGGTYSTLKVQPAELEDSGVYFCASSQDPAVAGGLTDTQYFGPGTRLTVL.